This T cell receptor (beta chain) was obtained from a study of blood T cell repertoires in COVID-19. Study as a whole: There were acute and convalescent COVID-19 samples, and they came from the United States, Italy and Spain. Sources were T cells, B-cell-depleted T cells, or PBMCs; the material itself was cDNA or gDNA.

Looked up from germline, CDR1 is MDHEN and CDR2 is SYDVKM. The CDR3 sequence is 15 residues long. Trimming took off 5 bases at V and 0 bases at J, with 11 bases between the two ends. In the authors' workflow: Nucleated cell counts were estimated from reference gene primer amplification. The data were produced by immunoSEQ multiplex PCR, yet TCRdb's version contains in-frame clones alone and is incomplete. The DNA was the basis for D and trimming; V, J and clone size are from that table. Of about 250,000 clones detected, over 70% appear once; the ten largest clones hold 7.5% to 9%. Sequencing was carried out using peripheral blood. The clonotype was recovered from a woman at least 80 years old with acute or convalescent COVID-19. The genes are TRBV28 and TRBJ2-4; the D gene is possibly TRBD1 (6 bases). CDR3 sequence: CASSPTGRAKNIQYF. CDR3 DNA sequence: TGTGCCAGCAGTCCTACAGGGAGAGCCAAAAACATTCAGTACTTC. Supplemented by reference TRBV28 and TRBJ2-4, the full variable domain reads DVKVTQSSRYLVKRTGEKVFLECVQDMDHENMFWYRQDPGLGLRLIYFSYDVKMKEKGDIPEGYSVSREKKERFSLILESASTNQTSMYLCASSPTGRAKNIQYFGAGTRLSVL.